The 30 T cell receptor beta chains reported below all come from one sample, sequenced in a study of technical replicates of blood from a few donors. Some clones are missing from TCRdb's copy, which holds only in-frame ones; the method was immunoSEQ multiplex PCR. The sample consists of tens of thousands of clones, 75% to 95% of them appearing once. Sequencing was performed on T cells isolated from PBMCs. These receptors all stem from a human donor in good health. Some clones in this sample may be carry-over from other donors' samples.

This chain links TRBV6-6 with TRBJ1-5; 7 nucleotides agree with TRBD1. Trimming took 4 bases from V and 6 from J; bases not matched to a gene: 9. CDR3 length equals 15 residues. Germline V gene data show CDR1 as MNHNY and CDR2 as SVGAGI (reference sequence). CDR3 loop: CASSFDREITQPQHF. The DNA for the CDR3 is TGTGCCAGCAGTTTCGACAGGGAGATTACTCAGCCCCAGCATTTT.

The V gene is TRBV13, the J gene TRBJ2-5; TRBD2 might be the D (6 bases). This CDR3 spans 16 amino acids. The germline V gene encodes CDR1 PRHDT and CDR2 FYEKMQ (reference sequence). The ends were cut back, 2 bases at V and 1 base at J, with 14 bases in the middle. The CDR3 here is CASSLIAALSQETQYF. CDR3 nucleotides: TGTGCCAGCAGCTTAATAGCGGCACTAAGCCAAGAGACCCAGTACTTC.

The V gene is TRBV19, the J gene TRBJ2-1, with TRBD2 matching 10 bases. The CDR3 totals 15 residues. Germline V gives CDR1 LNHDA, CDR2 SQIVND (reference sequence). The V and J ends lost 6 bases and 7 bases, in that order; junction bases with no gene match: 9. In DNA, the CDR3 is TGTGCCAGTAGCGATCCGGGACTAGCGTGGAATGAGCAGTTCTTC. Protein product: CASSDPGLAWNEQFF.

This chain uses TRBV6-5 with TRBJ2-5; weak D call: TRBD1 (6 bases). This CDR3 spans 15 amino acids. Germline V gene lookup returns CDR1 MNHEY and CDR2 SVGAGI. V was shortened by 2 bases and J by 5 bases, with 15 bases between the two germline ends. This chain's CDR3 is CASSYQKVTGETQYF. The CDR3, as DNA: TGTGCCAGCAGTTACCAGAAAGTAACAGGGGAGACCCAGTACTTC.

V usage is TRBV7-9 and J usage is TRBJ1-3; D gene unclear. This CDR3 has 14 residues. Germline loops: CDR1 SEHNR, CDR2 FQNEAQ (reference sequence). V was trimmed by 3 bases and J by 0 bases, leaving 6 bases between them. The CDR3 nucleotides are TGTGCCAGCAGCTTGACGGGCTCTGGAAACACCATATATTTT. Amino acid sequence: CASSLTGSGNTIYF.

The count of this clone is one. The chain couples TRBV5-4 to TRBJ2-2; no clear D. V was trimmed by 7 bases and J by 1 base, leaving 17 bases between them. This CDR3 is 16 amino acids long. Germline V gene sequence: CDR1 SGHNT, CDR2 YYREEE (reference sequence). The CDR3 coding sequence is TGTGCCAGCGCAAGTCCCGGCGGAAGGAACACCGGGGAGCTGTTTTTT. Translation: CASASPGGRNTGELFF.

The chain is built from TRBV28 and TRBJ1-1, with D unresolved. V was trimmed by 3 bases and J by 6 bases, leaving 8 bases between them. From germline, CDR1 is MDHEN and CDR2 SYDVKM. This CDR3 region has 12 residues. DNA for the CDR3: TGTGCCAGCAGTTTTGCGGTGGCTGAAGCTTTCTTT. It yields the protein CASSFAVAEAFF. The full variable domain, rest sourced from reference TRBV28 and TRBJ1-1, is DVKVTQSSRYLVKRTGEKVFLECVQDMDHENMFWYRQDPGLGLRLIYFSYDVKMKEKGDIPEGYSVSREKKERFSLILESASTNQTSMYLCASSFAVAEAFFGQGTRLTVV.

The chain couples TRBV6-1 to TRBJ2-7; a possible D gene is TRBD2 (5 bases). Germline CDR1 is MNHNS and CDR2 is SASEGT. The V and J ends lost 3 bases and 3 bases respectively, with 12 bases between them. This CDR3 region has 14 residues. The CDR3 sequence: CASSDFLGSYEQYF. The DNA for the CDR3 is TGTGCCAGCAGTGATTTCTTAGGGAGCTACGAGCAGTACTTC.

This chain connects TRBV28 to TRBJ2-7; TRBD1 is a possible D gene (5 bases). CDR1 is MDHEN and CDR2 is SYDVKM in the germline V gene. Trimming pared 3 bases from V and 7 bases from J, leaving 13 bases between. The CDR3 is 13 amino acids. CDR3 nucleotides: TGTGCCAGCAGTTTGTCAGGGTTTACGGAGCAGTACTTC. Protein product: CASSLSGFTEQYF.

This chain joins TRBV19 and TRBJ2-1, with D unresolved. CDR1 LNHDA and CDR2 SQIVND come from the germline V gene (reference sequence). The CDR3 is 13 amino acids. V was cut by 8 bases and J by 3 bases, with 11 bases left in between. The CDR3 coding sequence is TGTGCCAGTGGCCAGGTTTTCTACAATGAGCAGTTCTTC. Encoded protein: CASGQVFYNEQFF.

The chain recombines TRBV5-1 with TRBJ1-1, with D perhaps TRBD1 (6 bases). The V end lost 3 bases, the J end lost 1 base, and 7 bases lay between the germline ends. The CDR3 extends over 13 amino acids. Germline V gene data show CDR1 as SGHRS and CDR2 as YFSETQ. The CDR3 reads CASSSQGNTEAFF. In DNA, the CDR3 is TGCGCCAGCAGCTCACAGGGGAACACTGAAGCTTTCTTT.

The chain recombines TRBV11-2 with TRBJ2-7, with 9 bases aligning to TRBD2. The CDR3 totals 16 residues. V dropped 0 bases and J dropped 1; count of bases not matched to a gene: 4. The germline V gene has CDR1 SGHAT and CDR2 FQNNGV. CDR3 sequence reads: CASSLDYLAGSYEQYF. The CDR3 nucleotides read TGTGCCAGCAGCTTAGATTACCTAGCGGGGTCCTACGAGCAGTACTTC.

This clone was seen just once. The chain joins TRBV10-2 to TRBJ2-5; D remains unclear. CDR1 WSHSY and CDR2 SAAADI come from the germline V gene. CDR3 size: 14 residues. Deletions cut 0 bases from V and 2 bases from J, with 7 bases between. The CDR3 region is CASSESKAQETQYF. The DNA of the CDR3 is TGCGCCAGCAGTGAGTCGAAAGCTCAAGAGACCCAGTACTTC.

The chain carries TRBV2 and TRBJ1-3; 9 nucleotides line up with TRBD1. V lost 11 bases to trimming and J lost 6 bases; unmatched junction nucleotides: 11. CDR1 is SNHLY and CDR2 is FYNNEI in the germline V gene. This CDR3 contains 14 residues. CDR3 protein: CAGRGDRVENTIYF. The CDR3 DNA sequence: TGTGCCGGCCGAGGGGACAGGGTCGAAAACACCATATATTTT.

The chain links TRBV9 to TRBJ2-2; TRBD2 agrees at 9 bases. V gave up 2 bases and J gave up 4 bases; unmatched junction bases: 6. The CDR3 has 16 residues. Germline values: CDR1 SGDLS, CDR2 YYNGEE. The CDR3, as DNA: TGTGCCAGCAGCGTTAGCGGGAGCACCCCCACCGGGGAGCTGTTTTTT. It encodes CASSVSGSTPTGELFF. The full variable domain, its missing parts supplied by reference TRBV9 and TRBJ2-2, is DSGVTQTPKHLITATGQRVTLRCSPRSGDLSVYWYQQSLDQGLQFLIQYYNGEERAKGNILERFSAQQFPDLHSELNLSSLELGDSALYFCASSVSGSTPTGELFFGEGSRLTVL.

The rearrangement joins TRBV27 to TRBJ2-7; 8 nucleotides line up with TRBD2. The CDR3 has 16 residues. Losses at the gene ends were 3 bases for V and 2 bases for J; bases not matched to a gene: 9. In germline, CDR1 is MNHEY, CDR2 SMNVEV (reference sequence). CDR3 loop: CASSLRSGSPPYEQYF. The CDR3 nucleotides are TGTGCCAGCAGTTTGAGGAGCGGGAGTCCCCCCTACGAGCAGTACTTC.

This rearrangement joins TRBV11-3 to TRBJ1-4; D unclear. The CDR3 runs 16 residues. V was shortened by 0 bases and J by 3 bases, with 11 bases between the two germline ends. Per the germline V gene, CDR1 is SGHNT and CDR2 is YENEEA. CDR3 in DNA: TGTGCCAGCAGCTTAGATCACGGGGTAGCTAATGAAAAACTGTTTTTT. As protein: CASSLDHGVANEKLFF.

CDR3 coding DNA: TGTGCCAGCAGTTTTCGGGATTATTCCTACGAGCAGTACTTC. Translation: CASSFRDYSYEQYF. This chain joins TRBV28 and TRBJ2-7; D might be TRBD2 (5 bases). Germline V gene lookup returns CDR1 MDHEN and CDR2 SYDVKM. The CDR3 consists of 14 residues. The germline V and J ends were trimmed by 3 bases and 1 base, with 10 bases remaining between them. Based on the CDR3 plus reference TRBV28 and TRBJ2-7, the full variable domain is DVKVTQSSRYLVKRTGEKVFLECVQDMDHENMFWYRQDPGLGLRLIYFSYDVKMKEKGDIPEGYSVSREKKERFSLILESASTNQTSMYLCASSFRDYSYEQYFGPGTRLTVT.

V is TRBV5-1 and J is TRBJ2-7; 8 positions agree with TRBD1. This CDR3 has 17 amino acids. From germline, CDR1 is SGHRS and CDR2 YFSETQ. V lost 3 bases and J lost 0; bases outside the gene matches: 11. CDR3 sequence (DNA): TGCGCCAGCAGCTCAGGACAGGGCAAAACAAGCTCCTACGAGCAGTACTTC. Protein product: CASSSGQGKTSSYEQYF. The whole variable domain, remainder taken from reference TRBV5-1 and TRBJ2-7, is KAGVTQTPRYLIKTRGQQVTLSCSPISGHRSVSWYQQTPGQGLQFLFEYFSETQRNKGNFPGRFSGRQFSNSRSEMNVSTLELGDSALYLCASSSGQGKTSSYEQYFGPGTRLTVT.

DNA of the CDR3: TGTGCCAGCAGTGAATCGGGACTAGCGCTCTACAATGAGCAGTTCTTC. It encodes CASSESGLALYNEQFF. The chain employs TRBV6-1 and TRBJ2-1; TRBD2 aligns across 10 bases. After removal of 2 bases from V and 3 bases from J, the junction contained 4 bases not matched to a gene. The CDR3 contains 16 residues. The germline CDR1 and CDR2 sequences are MNHNS and SASEGT.

The J gene is TRBJ1-5, the V gene TRBV15, with 7 bases fitting TRBD1. Per germline, CDR1 LNHNV and CDR2 YYDKDF (reference sequence). The ends lost 4 bases at V and 6 bases at J; junction bases unmatched: 9. CDR3 length: 15 residues. CDR3 region: CATSKDRALGQPQHF. The CDR3 nucleotides read TGTGCCACCAGCAAAGACAGGGCCCTGGGTCAGCCCCAGCATTTT.

The chain joins TRBV11-2 to TRBJ2-7; no firm D call. Trimming shortened V by 4 bases and J by 0 bases, and 13 bases separated the two germline ends. The CDR3 spans 15 residues. From germline, CDR1 is SGHAT and CDR2 FQNNGV. CDR3 residues: CASSSSWSSSYEQYF. The CDR3 nucleotides are TGTGCCAGCAGCTCAAGCTGGTCTTCCTCCTACGAGCAGTACTTC.

The J gene is TRBJ1-5, the V gene TRBV30, with D unclear. The CDR3 has 11 amino acids. V shed 2 bases and J shed 11 bases, with 10 bases lying between them. The germline CDR1 and CDR2 sequences are GTSNPN and SVGIG (reference sequence). CDR3 coding DNA: TGTGCCTGGAGTACATCCGGGACCCAGCATTTT. This translates into CAWSTSGTQHF.

This rearrangement joins TRBV4-1 to TRBJ2-5; D is possibly TRBD1 (8 bases). With 0 bases removed from V and 5 bases from J, the gap between germline ends came to 10 bases. Looked up from germline, CDR1 is MGHRA and CDR2 is YSYEKL. This CDR3 has 14 amino acids. The CDR3 spells CASSQEQGGETQYF. The CDR3 coding sequence is TGCGCCAGCAGCCAAGAACAGGGGGGGGAGACCCAGTACTTC.

The chain combines TRBV5-4 with TRBJ2-5; the D is unclear. The germline V gene has CDR1 SGHNT and CDR2 YYREEE (reference sequence). V dropped 1 base and J dropped 2 bases, with 6 bases sitting between them. CDR3 length equals 13 residues. The CDR3 DNA reads as TGTGCCAGCAGCTTGACAGTACAAGAGACCCAGTACTTC. It is translated as CASSLTVQETQYF.

The rearrangement joins TRBV6-1 to TRBJ1-1; D perhaps matches TRBD1 (5 bases). Germline loops: CDR1 MNHNS, CDR2 SASEGT. V was trimmed by 8 bases and J by 7 bases, leaving 11 bases between them. CDR3 size: 11 residues. CDR3 DNA sequence: TGTGCCAGCTCACGACAGCTTGAAGCTTTCTTT. It is translated as CASSRQLEAFF.

This sequence joins TRBV27 and TRBJ2-2; possibly TRBD2 for D (5 bases). CDR1 is MNHEY, CDR2 SMNVEV, per germline (reference sequence). Trimming removed 3 bases from V and 4 bases from J, with 9 bases in between. The CDR3 has 14 amino acids. The CDR3 loop is CASSFVSGTGELFF. The CDR3 bases are TGTGCCAGCAGTTTCGTAAGCGGCACCGGGGAGCTGTTTTTT.

This clone was seen only a few times. For the CDR3, the DNA is TGTGCCAGCACTAAACAGACAGAAGCTTTCTTT. Protein product: CASTKQTEAFF. The chain links TRBV6-5 to TRBJ1-1, with unresolved D. The CDR3 is 11 amino acids. The germline V and J ends were trimmed by 7 bases and 8 bases, with 11 bases remaining between them. Germline CDR1 MNHEY, CDR2 SVGAGI.

This rearrangement joins TRBV19 to TRBJ2-3; 7 bases agree with TRBD1. With 1 base clipped from V and 4 bases from J, the junction kept 5 bases outside the gene matches. Germline V CDR1 and CDR2: LNHDA, SQIVND (reference sequence). This CDR3 is built from 15 residues. The CDR3 DNA is TGTGCCAGTAGTATAGGGACAGGAGGCCCAGATACGCAGTATTTT. This encodes CASSIGTGGPDTQYF. The variable domain in full, completed from reference TRBV19 and TRBJ2-3, reads DGGITQSPKYLFRKEGQNVTLSCEQNLNHDAMYWYRQDPGQGLRLIYYSQIVNDFQKGDIAEGYSVSREKKESFPLTVTSAQKNPTAFYLCASSIGTGGPDTQYFGPGTRLTVL.

The V call is TRBV4-2, the J call TRBJ2-7; 7 bases are a match to TRBD2. CDR3 length equals 15 residues. J gave up 0 bases and V 0 bases, and 2 bases lay outside the gene matches. Germline CDR1 and CDR2: LGHNA and YNFKEQ. DNA for the CDR3: TGTGCCAGCAGCCAAGAATGGGACTACTCCTACGAGCAGTACTTC. The encoded protein is CASSQEWDYSYEQYF.